The clone carrying this T cell receptor (beta chain) occurred a few times. Its antigen is unidentified. The data belong to a study of identical twins. TCRdb re-derived calls from the 5' RACE reads in MiXCR, one entry per CDR3 protein. The data show 700,000 to 950,000 distinct CDR3 sequences, over 9% seen once. Looked up from germline, CDR1 is SGHAT and CDR2 is FQNNGV. The CDR3 extends over 13 amino acids. Trimming removed 1 base from V and 3 bases from J, with 5 bases in between. Study-wide points: Compared with models, monozygotic twins showed more out-of-frame TCR alpha sharing. Whereas memory repertoires showed no such difference, abundant cord blood beta clonotypes carried fewer insertions. These conclusions were based on statistical analysis (cross-sectional, not following the same donors).

Another study also made use of these data, one on yellow fever vaccine responses in identical twins. As that report states: After vaccination, twins' T cell response reportedly seemed partly convergent, partly personalized.

The source is a woman aged 18-30 years in good health. The sequenced sample was PBMCs. V gene TRBV11-2 combines with J gene TRBJ2-3; D unresolved. The CDR3 loop is CASSLGQTDTQYF. The CDR3 bases are TGTGCCAGCAGCTTAGGACAAACAGATACGCAGTATTTT.